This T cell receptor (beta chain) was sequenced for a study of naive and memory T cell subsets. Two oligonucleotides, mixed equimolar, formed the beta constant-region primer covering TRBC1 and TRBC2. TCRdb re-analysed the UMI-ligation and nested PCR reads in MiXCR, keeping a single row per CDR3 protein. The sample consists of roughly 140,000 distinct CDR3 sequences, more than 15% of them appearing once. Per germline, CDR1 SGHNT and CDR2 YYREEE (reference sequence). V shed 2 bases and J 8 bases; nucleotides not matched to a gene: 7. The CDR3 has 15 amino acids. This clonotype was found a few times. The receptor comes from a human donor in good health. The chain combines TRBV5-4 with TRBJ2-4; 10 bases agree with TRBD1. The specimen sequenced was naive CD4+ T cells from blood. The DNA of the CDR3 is TGTGCCAGCAGCTTCCGGACAGGGGGATTCGACATTCAGTACTTC. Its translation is CASSFRTGGFDIQYF.